Given below is one T cell receptor (beta chain) in context. The data originate from a study of blood T cell repertoires in COVID-19. V lost 3 bases and J lost 0, with 9 bases in between. This CDR3 region has 15 residues. The germline V gene has CDR1 MNHEY and CDR2 SVGAGI. The data were produced by immunoSEQ multiplex PCR, yet TCRdb's version contains in-frame clones alone and is incomplete. The sample includes approximately 270,000 clones, 70% to 85% of them seen just once. The genes are TRBV6-5 and TRBJ1-3, with D unclear. The clonotype comes from a man at least 80 years old with acute or convalescent COVID-19. The sequencing input was peripheral blood. Written as DNA, the CDR3 is TGTGCCAGCAGTTATAGATTGAGCTCTGGAAACACCATATATTTT. This sequence encodes CASSYRLSSGNTIYF.